This T cell receptor beta chain stems from a study of neoadjuvant nivolumab and ipilimumab in lung cancer. About this clone itself: Its antigen is undetermined.

CDR1 and CDR2 from the germline V gene are SGHRS and YFSETQ. Trimming cost V 3 bases and J 5 bases; bases outside gene matches: 2. The CDR3 contains 15 residues. The study's findings and limits: From pretherapy to surgery, tumor richness and clonality rose with dual therapy. Pretherapy blood TCR richness correlated positively with resected tumor richness.

Profiled with immunoSEQ multiplex PCR; TCRdb holds only in-frame clones, not every one. Of 25,000 to 30,000 clones in the sample, roughly three quarters were seen once. The clonotype comes from an adult with non-small cell lung cancer. This rearrangement joins TRBV5-1 to TRBJ2-1, with 13 bases that match TRBD2. The sequences come from tumor tissue, collected after neoadjuvant nivolumab, alone or with ipilimumab, at or shortly before surgery. The CDR3 sequence is CASSSGTSGDNEQFF. Here the CDR3 DNA reads TGCGCCAGCAGCTCCGGGACTAGCGGGGACAATGAGCAGTTCTTC.